The 13 T cell receptor beta chains below come from one sample, sequenced in a study of human T cells and chemical hapten exposure. TCRdb itself ran the RACE reads through MiXCR, one entry per CDR3 protein. The data hold under 60,000 distinct CDR3 sequences, with 9.5% to 10% observed a single time. Time point here: pre-sensitization, week 0. The treatment is: therapeutic diphenylcyclopropenone sensitization with weekly scalp DPC. The authors extracted total RNA from unfractionated whole blood. This specimen was whole blood, taken in connection with sensitization to the hapten diphenylcyclopropenone (DPC). Every receptor here comes from a woman aged 25 to 39 with alopecia areata. Some clones in this sample may be carry-over from other donors' samples.

This clonotype was observed at least ten times. The chain couples TRBV28 to TRBJ1-6, with D maybe TRBD1 (5 bases). This CDR3 is 15 amino acids long. The V and J ends lost 2 bases and 17 bases respectively, with 22 bases between them. Germline assignment: CDR1 MDHEN and CDR2 SYDVKM. The CDR3 protein is CASSLNLSERGRFHF. The CDR3 DNA sequence: TGTGCCAGCAGTTTAAATTTATCGGAACGGGGACGTTTCCACTTT.

This clonotype was observed at least ten times. V is TRBV6-1 and J is TRBJ1-2; D gene ambiguous. The V gene's germline CDR1 is MNHNS and CDR2 SASEGT. The length of the CDR3 is 14 residues. The germline V and J ends were trimmed by 2 bases and 5 bases, with 12 bases remaining between them. The CDR3 DNA follows: TGTGCCAGCAGTGAAAACCAGTCGCCATATGGCTACACCTTC. Its translation: CASSENQSPYGYTF.

This clonotype has at least ten counts. The rearrangement joins TRBV19 to TRBJ2-3, with D tentatively TRBD1 or TRBD2 (8 bases each). The germline V and J ends were trimmed by 8 bases and 1 base, with 13 bases remaining between them. CDR1 and CDR2 (germline): LNHDA, SQIVND (reference sequence). This CDR3 has 14 residues. Here the CDR3 reads CASGQGLGTDTQYF. As DNA, the CDR3 is TGTGCCAGTGGACAGGGACTAGGCACAGATACGCAGTATTTT.

The chain has TRBV3-1 and TRBJ1-1; D is perhaps TRBD1 (5 bases). The CDR3 loop spans 13 amino acids. V was pared by 1 base and J by 7 bases, with 10 bases between. Germline CDR1 is LGHDT and CDR2 is YNNKEL (reference sequence). The DNA for the CDR3 is TGTGCCAGCAGCCAAGTTGGGGACGGTGAAGCTTTCTTT. Its translation: CASSQVGDGEAFF.

The rearrangement uses TRBV4-2 and TRBJ1-2; no clear D gene. CDR3 length equals 13 residues. Looked up from germline, CDR1 is LGHNA and CDR2 is YNFKEQ. V lost 0 bases and J lost 5, with 7 bases in between. In nucleotides, the CDR3 is TGTGCCAGCAGCCAAGAAGGACCATATGGCTACACCTTC. Translating gives CASSQEGPYGYTF.

The rearrangement uses TRBV6-1 and TRBJ2-3; no definite D call. Germline CDR1 and CDR2: MNHNS and SASEGT. V dropped 0 bases and J dropped 2 bases, with 6 bases sitting between them. This CDR3 is built from 14 residues. CDR3 coding DNA: TGTGCCAGCAGTGAAGCAAGGTTCACAGATACGCAGTATTTT. It codes for CASSEARFTDTQYF.

This clonotype appeared many times. The chain joins TRBV5-1 to TRBJ1-2, with TRBD1 as a possible D gene (6 bases). The CDR3 totals 13 residues. V was shortened by 3 bases and J by 10 bases, with 16 bases between the two germline ends. The germline gives CDR1 SGHRS, CDR2 YFSETQ. CDR3 DNA: TGCGCCAGCAGCTCGACAGGCGCTATTGACTACACCTTC. This translates into CASSSTGAIDYTF.

In this sample, this clonotype turned up a few times. The chain has TRBV23-1 and TRBJ1-5, with TRBD1 as a possible D gene (6 bases). TRBV23-1 is treated as an ORF (open reading frame) with a function not yet certain. This CDR3 is built from 17 residues. V was shortened by 0 bases and J by 6 bases, with 18 bases between the two germline ends. CDR3 in amino acids: CASSQSNSRGEFQPQHF. The DNA of the CDR3 is TGCGCCAGCAGTCAATCGAATTCCAGGGGAGAGTTTCAGCCCCAGCATTTT.

This clonotype was found a few times. The V and J genes are TRBV28 and TRBJ1-1, with a weak D call TRBD1 (6 bases). This CDR3 is 14 amino acids long. V was pared by 4 bases and J by 5 bases, with 14 bases between. CDR1 and CDR2 from the germline V gene are MDHEN and SYDVKM. Here the CDR3 reads CASSYEGGVTEAFF. CDR3 coding DNA: TGTGCCAGCAGTTACGAGGGGGGGGTGACTGAAGCTTTCTTT.

The chain employs TRBV5-1 and TRBJ1-1; 9 bases are shared with TRBD1. The V segment lost 0 bases and the J segment 5 bases; nucleotides outside the gene matches: 5. Germline assignment: CDR1 SGHRS and CDR2 YFSETQ. CDR3 length equals 15 residues. CDR3 in amino acids: CASSLGTGDNTEAFF. CDR3 bases: TGCGCCAGCAGCTTGGGGACAGGGGACAATACTGAAGCTTTCTTT.

This chain links TRBV6-2 or TRBV6-3 with TRBJ2-7; 7 positions agree with TRBD1. Germline values: CDR1 MNHEY, CDR2 SVGEGT. V lost 6 bases to trimming and J lost 7 bases; unmatched junction nucleotides: 15. The CDR3 loop spans 15 amino acids. The CDR3: CASSTRQGTIGEQYF. CDR3 sequence (DNA): TGTGCCAGCAGCACGAGACAGGGAACGATTGGGGAGCAGTACTTC.

V and J are TRBV28 and TRBJ2-7; 10 bases map to TRBD1. V lost 4 bases, J lost 4 bases, and 7 bases stayed unmatched. The CDR3 runs to 15 residues. Germline lookup yields CDR1 MDHEN and CDR2 SYDVKM. CDR3 region: CASSSSGTGVYEQYF. CDR3 DNA sequence: TGTGCCAGCAGTTCCAGCGGGACAGGGGTGTACGAGCAGTACTTC.

This clonotype appeared many times. The chain joins TRBV29-1 to TRBJ1-1; TRBD1 might be the D (5 bases). Germline V gives CDR1 SQVTM, CDR2 ANQGSEA. The germline V and J ends were trimmed by 7 bases and 8 bases, with 17 bases remaining between them. The CDR3 consists of 12 residues. The DNA of the CDR3 is TGCAGCGCCCTATTTCAGGGATCGGAAGCTTTCTTT. This sequence encodes CSALFQGSEAFF.